This entry lists 32 T cell receptor beta chains sequenced from one sample in a study of HIV-infected patients and healthy controls. Follow-up blood was drawn about 14 weeks, roughly three months, after antiretroviral therapy began. Whole blood was used without fractionation, so all unsorted peripheral T cells were included. Alpha and beta constant-region primers primed reverse transcription of approximately 460 ng RNA. Alpha and beta chain libraries were made separately by chain-specific third strand synthesis with multiplexing indices. TCRdb reanalysed the 5' RACE reads using MiXCR and keeps one entry per CDR3 protein. This table has some 8,700 distinct CDR3 sequences, 8.5% to 9% appearing once. Sequenced material: blood, taken during antiretroviral therapy. The receptors stem from an adult with HIV infection.

The table lists this clonotype with many counts. The genes are TRBV12-3 or TRBV12-4 and TRBJ1-1; D not certain. The CDR3 is made up of 11 amino acids. Deletions cut 6 bases from V and 11 bases from J, with 13 bases between. The CDR3 sequence: CASSSGVNAFF. The DNA of the CDR3 is TGTGCCAGCAGCTCAGGAGTGAATGCTTTCTTT.

This clonotype was detected ten times or more. The V and J genes are TRBV20-1 and TRBJ1-2, with D hard to call. Germline values: CDR1 DFQATT, CDR2 SNEGSKA (reference sequence). This CDR3 has 13 residues. Trimming shortened V by 3 bases and J by 7 bases, and 15 bases separated the two germline ends. DNA of the CDR3: TGCAGTGCTAGTTCTCCGGCCTACGGTGGCTACACCTTC. This translates into CSASSPAYGGYTF.

This clonotype was seen ten or more times. This rearrangement joins TRBV19 to TRBJ1-5; TRBD1 is a possible D gene (5 bases). The CDR3 totals 14 residues. Germline-derived CDR1 and CDR2 are LNHDA and SQIVND (reference sequence). Trimming shortened V by 8 bases and J by 6 bases, and 17 bases separated the two germline ends. CDR3 nucleotide sequence: TGTGCCAGTGCCGTCCGGGGGTTCGCTCAGCCCCAGCATTTT. It yields the protein CASAVRGFAQPQHF.

In this sample, this clonotype turned up many times. DNA for the CDR3: TGTGCCAGCAGCGTAGGCAGTGACACCGGGGAGCTGTTTTTT. It specifies CASSVGSDTGELFF. The J gene is TRBJ2-2, the V gene TRBV9; D uncertain. This CDR3 region has 14 residues. V lost 0 bases to trimming and J lost 3 bases, with 6 bases between them. Germline CDR1 is SGDLS and CDR2 is YYNGEE.

This sequence joins TRBV30 and TRBJ1-1; D unresolved. V dropped 2 bases and J dropped 8 bases, with 12 bases sitting between them. Germline V gene sequence: CDR1 GTSNPN, CDR2 SVGIG (reference sequence). The CDR3 covers 12 residues. In nucleotides, the CDR3 is TGTGCCTGGAGTCGTAAAGGGATGGAAGCTTTCTTT. This translates into CAWSRKGMEAFF. Combining the CDR3 with reference TRBV30 and TRBJ1-1 gives the whole variable domain SQTIHQWPATLVQPVGSPLSLECTVEGTSNPNLYWYRQAAGRGLQLLFYSVGIGQISSEVPQNLSASRPQDRQFILSSKKLLLSDSGFYLCAWSRKGMEAFFGQGTRLTVV.

This clonotype was counted many times. The CDR3 DNA follows: TGCAGTGCTAGAGATCCAGCGGGATACCCAGATACGCAGTATTTT. This encodes CSARDPAGYPDTQYF. The chain couples TRBV20-1 to TRBJ2-3; TRBD2 agrees at 7 bases. Losses at the gene ends were 0 bases for V and 4 bases for J; bases not matched to a gene: 7. In germline, CDR1 is DFQATT, CDR2 SNEGSKA (reference sequence). The CDR3 length is 15 residues.

Sample share makes this clonotype medium-sized (0.01 to 0.1%). V is TRBV18 and J is TRBJ1-4; maybe TRBD1 (6 bases). The germline V gene encodes CDR1 KGHSH and CDR2 LQKENI. The CDR3 spans 16 residues. The V end was cut by 2 bases, the J end by 3 bases, with 13 bases between. CDR3 sequence: CASSPGTWGSNEKLFF. The CDR3 coding sequence is TGTGCCAGCTCACCAGGGACATGGGGATCTAATGAAAAACTGTTTTTT.

This clonotype was detected only a few times. V usage is TRBV7-9 and J usage is TRBJ1-1; D not certain. V was shortened by 2 bases and J by 0 bases, with 22 bases between the two germline ends. Germline V CDR1 and CDR2: SEHNR, FQNEAQ (reference sequence). The CDR3 has 19 amino acids. CDR3 protein: CASSLYVFRNPFMNTEAFF. CDR3 DNA: TGTGCCAGCAGCTTATACGTATTCCGAAACCCGTTCATGAACACTGAAGCTTTCTTT. The full variable domain, with the rest looked up from reference TRBV7-9 and TRBJ1-1, is DTGVSQNPRHKITKRGQNVTFRCDPISEHNRLYWYRQTLGQGPEFLTYFQNEAQLEKSRLLSDRFSAERPKGSFSTLEIQRTEQGDSAMYLCASSLYVFRNPFMNTEAFFGQGTRLTVV.

This clonotype was found many times. The CDR3 sequence: CASSYYIGGTRALEQYF. CDR3 bases: TGTGCCAGCAGTTACTATATAGGGGGCACCAGGGCTCTTGAGCAGTACTTC. The chain combines TRBV6-5 with TRBJ2-7; 7 nucleotides line up with TRBD1. CDR1 MNHEY and CDR2 SVGAGI come from the germline V gene. This CDR3 region has 17 residues. V lost 1 base and J lost 7; bases outside the gene matches: 16.

Sample share makes this clonotype medium-sized. The chain carries TRBV7-2 and TRBJ2-2; D call uncertain. CDR1 SGHTA and CDR2 FQGNSA come from the germline V gene. This CDR3 has 13 amino acids. The V end was cut by 4 bases, the J end by 5 bases, with 8 bases between. The CDR3 nucleotides read TGTGCCAGCAGCTCTTTCCCTACCGGGGAGCTGTTTTTT. It specifies CASSSFPTGELFF.

This clonotype is termed medium-sized (0.01 to 0.1%). J is TRBJ1-5 and V is TRBV7-3, with unresolved D. Germline CDR1 reads SGHTA; CDR2 reads FQGTGA. The ends were cut back, 5 bases at V and 3 bases at J, with 14 bases in the middle. This CDR3 contains 15 residues. The CDR3 DNA reads as TGTGCCAGCAGCCCGGACGGAGGATTCAATCAGCCCCAGCATTTT. This translates into CASSPDGGFNQPQHF. Full variable domain (remainder filled in from reference TRBV7-3 and TRBJ1-5): GAGVSQTPSNKVTEKGKYVELRCDPISGHTALYWYRQSLGQGPEFLIYFQGTGAADDSGLPNDRFFAVRPEGSVSTLKIQRTERGDSAVYLCASSPDGGFNQPQHFGDGTRLSIL.

This clonotype appeared many times. The genes are TRBV5-1 and TRBJ1-5, with 7 bases identical to TRBD1. Germline CDR1 SGHRS, CDR2 YFSETQ. The CDR3 is made up of 16 amino acids. Trimming cost V 0 bases and J 0 bases; bases outside gene matches: 3. The CDR3 sequence is CASSLGSGGSNQPQHF. CDR3 bases: TGCGCCAGCAGCTTGGGATCAGGGGGTAGCAATCAGCCCCAGCATTTT. The variable domain in full, with the rest retrieved from reference TRBV5-1 and TRBJ1-5, is KAGVTQTPRYLIKTRGQQVTLSCSPISGHRSVSWYQQTPGQGLQFLFEYFSETQRNKGNFPGRFSGRQFSNSRSEMNVSTLELGDSALYLCASSLGSGGSNQPQHFGDGTRLSIL.

Details on this clonotype: A much larger clone lies a single base off, so this may be a read error. The J gene is TRBJ1-6, the V gene TRBV30; no firm D call. The CDR3 is 12 residues long. CDR1 and CDR2 (germline): GTSNPN, SVGIG (reference sequence). CDR3: CAWSVGRAPLNF. The CDR3 DNA sequence: TGTGCCTGGAGTGTAGGAAGGGCACCCCTCAACTTT.

This clonotype occurred many times. V usage is TRBV29-1 and J usage is TRBJ1-1; D gene unclear. The CDR3 consists of 11 residues. Germline V gene lookup returns CDR1 SQVTM and CDR2 ANQGSEA. V dropped 4 bases and J dropped 1 base, with 4 bases sitting between them. The CDR3 region is CSVAQNTEAFF. The CDR3 region has the DNA TGCAGCGTTGCACAGAACACTGAAGCTTTCTTT. Using reference TRBV29-1 and TRBJ1-1 for the parts outside the CDR3, the full variable domain is SAVISQKPSRDICQRGTSLTIQCQVDSQVTMMFWYRQQPGQSLTLIATANQGSEATYESGFVIDKFPISRPNLTFSTLTVSNMSPEDSSIYLCSVAQNTEAFFGQGTRLTVV.

The chain joins TRBV6-1 to TRBJ2-6; D not certain. Trimming stripped 7 bases from V and 0 bases from J, with 10 bases between. CDR1 and CDR2 (germline): MNHNS, SASEGT. This CDR3 has 15 residues. The CDR3 protein is CASTRGSSGANVLTF. CDR3 nucleotides: TGTGCCAGCACCCGAGGAAGCTCTGGGGCCAACGTCCTGACTTTC.

In its sample, this clonotype was seen a few times. V and J are TRBV10-3 and TRBJ2-1; tentatively, D is TRBD2 (6 bases). This CDR3 comprises 16 residues. Germline V gene sequence: CDR1 ENHRY, CDR2 SYGVKD. The ends were cut back, 0 bases at V and 0 bases at J, with 9 bases in the middle. The CDR3: CAISESLAASYNEQFF. Written as DNA, the CDR3 is TGTGCCATCAGTGAGTCGTTAGCGGCCTCCTACAATGAGCAGTTCTTC.

This clonotype is medium-sized. The V call is TRBV30, the J call TRBJ1-1; TRBD1 matches at 10 bases. This CDR3 spans 13 amino acids. V lost 8 bases to trimming and J lost 2 bases; unmatched junction nucleotides: 5. Per germline, CDR1 GTSNPN and CDR2 SVGIG (reference sequence). The CDR3: CAGGQGGNTEAFF. Here the CDR3 DNA reads TGTGCCGGAGGACAGGGGGGTAACACTGAAGCTTTCTTT.

This clonotype was observed a handful of times. This chain links TRBV10-2 with TRBJ1-2; D might be TRBD1 (6 bases). Germline V gives CDR1 WSHSY, CDR2 SAAADI. This CDR3 contains 18 residues. V lost 0 bases to trimming and J lost 0 bases, with 17 bases between them. Written as DNA, the CDR3 is TGCGCCAGCAGTGAGTCACAGACGCTTACAGGGACTAACTATGGCTACACCTTC. It specifies CASSESQTLTGTNYGYTF.

Relative to its sample, this clonotype is medium-sized (0.01 to 0.1%). V and J are TRBV6-1 and TRBJ2-5, with 11 positions matching TRBD2. V lost 4 bases to trimming and J lost 9 bases; unmatched junction nucleotides: 7. Per germline, CDR1 MNHNS and CDR2 SASEGT. This CDR3 is built from 14 residues. The CDR3 loop reads CASSVMTSGKSQYF. CDR3 bases: TGTGCCAGCAGTGTCATGACTAGCGGGAAGTCCCAGTACTTC.

This clonotype is termed medium-sized. This chain links TRBV6-5 with TRBJ2-7, with 8 bases lining up with TRBD2. The ends lost 8 bases at V and 5 bases at J; junction bases unmatched: 20. Germline loops: CDR1 MNHEY, CDR2 SVGAGI. This CDR3 region has 17 residues. The CDR3 protein is CASQKSSGPHRGNEQYF. The CDR3 DNA reads as TGTGCCAGCCAAAAATCTAGCGGGCCCCATCGGGGAAACGAGCAGTACTTC.

This clonotype came up many times. V is TRBV20-1 and J is TRBJ1-3; D is unclear. The ends were cut back, 0 bases at V and 7 bases at J, with 13 bases in the middle. The CDR3 has 14 residues. Looked up from germline, CDR1 is DFQATT and CDR2 is SNEGSKA (reference sequence). In nucleotides, the CDR3 is TGCAGTGCTAGAGATCAGGTCACCGTCAACACCATATATTTT. The encoded protein is CSARDQVTVNTIYF.

This clonotype has ten or more counts. This sequence joins TRBV5-4 and TRBJ2-1; D possibly matches TRBD1 or TRBD2 (5 bases each). Trimming pared 3 bases from V and 3 bases from J, leaving 13 bases between. CDR3 length equals 15 residues. Germline V gives CDR1 SGHNT, CDR2 YYREEE (reference sequence). The CDR3 protein is CASSSRGGYYNEQFF. The CDR3 DNA reads as TGTGCCAGCAGCTCCCGGGGCGGGTACTACAATGAGCAGTTCTTC.

By sample fraction, this clonotype is medium-sized. This rearrangement joins TRBV2 to TRBJ2-3; the D gene is possibly TRBD2 (6 bases). Deletions cut 4 bases from V and 0 bases from J, with 11 bases between. The germline V gene has CDR1 SNHLY and CDR2 FYNNEI. The CDR3 contains 15 residues. The CDR3 DNA sequence: TGTGCCAGCAGTGTACTAGCAGGTAGCACAGATACGCAGTATTTT. Translation: CASSVLAGSTDTQYF.

This clonotype has a count of ten or more. V is TRBV7-2 and J is TRBJ2-7; the D is unclear. CDR1 and CDR2 from the germline V gene are SGHTA and FQGNSA. The CDR3 is made up of 13 amino acids. Trimming pared 1 base from V and 5 bases from J, leaving 9 bases between. CDR3 DNA: TGTGCCAGCAGCTTAGGCCCGTTCAACGAGCAGTACTTC. This encodes CASSLGPFNEQYF.

The rearrangement uses TRBV7-9 and TRBJ1-5; 10 bases fit TRBD1. This CDR3 is built from 18 residues. Trimming cost V 5 bases and J 0 bases; bases outside gene matches: 10. Germline assignment: CDR1 SEHNR and CDR2 FQNEAQ (reference sequence). This CDR3 reads CASSGNPDRGNSNQPQHF. The CDR3 DNA reads TGTGCCAGCAGCGGAAACCCGGACAGGGGGAATAGCAATCAGCCCCAGCATTTT.

This clonotype ranks as medium-sized (0.01 to 0.1%). CDR3 loop: CAISDVSGNTIYF. The CDR3 coding sequence is TGTGCCATCAGTGATGTGTCTGGAAACACCATATATTTT. The chain carries TRBV10-3 and TRBJ1-3; D is ambiguous. Trimming pared 3 bases from V and 1 base from J, leaving 4 bases between. The CDR3 runs to 13 residues. Germline lookup yields CDR1 ENHRY and CDR2 SYGVKD.

This clonotype has at least ten counts. In DNA form, the CDR3 reads TGTGCCACCAGCAGAGATTTGCGGGGAAACTACAATGAGCAGTTCTTC. Translation: CATSRDLRGNYNEQFF. J is TRBJ2-1 and V is TRBV15, with D tentatively TRBD2 (6 bases). Per germline, CDR1 LNHNV and CDR2 YYDKDF (reference sequence). V shed 0 bases and J shed 3 bases, with 12 bases lying between them. The CDR3 runs to 16 residues.

CDR3 region: CASSNDRGLNSPLHF. CDR3 coding DNA: TGTGCCAGCAGCAACGACAGGGGGCTTAATTCACCCCTCCACTTT. The chain has TRBV9 and TRBJ1-6, with 10 bases that match TRBD1. CDR3 length: 15 residues. The V segment lost 4 bases and the J segment 6 bases; nucleotides outside the gene matches: 4. Germline V CDR1 and CDR2: SGDLS, YYNGEE.

This clonotype was recorded a few times. The rearrangement joins TRBV5-4 to TRBJ2-5; possible D gene TRBD1, 6 bases. CDR1 SGHNT and CDR2 YYREEE come from the germline V gene (reference sequence). Trimming shortened V by 4 bases and J by 5 bases, and 21 bases separated the two germline ends. This CDR3 has 16 amino acids. CDR3 loop: CASSPTQQGPGETQYF. CDR3 coding DNA: TGTGCCAGCAGCCCCACTCAACAGGGACCCGGCGAGACCCAGTACTTC.

CDR3 DNA: TGCAGTGCTAGAGTACAGCGGGACCTCTACGAGCAGTACTTC. As protein: CSARVQRDLYEQYF. V is TRBV20-1 and J is TRBJ2-7, with 7 bases that match TRBD2. The trim removed 1 base at V and 3 bases at J, leaving 6 bases unmatched. This CDR3 is built from 14 residues. Per the germline V gene, CDR1 is DFQATT and CDR2 is SNEGSKA (reference sequence).

This clonotype was seen ten or more times. This chain connects TRBV4-1 to TRBJ2-1, with 10 bases aligning to TRBD2. Germline V gene sequence: CDR1 MGHRA, CDR2 YSYEKL. V dropped 0 bases and J dropped 9; count of bases not matched to a gene: 8. This CDR3 comprises 16 residues. This CDR3 reads CASSQEGPGLAIEQFF. The CDR3 bases are TGCGCCAGCAGCCAAGAAGGTCCGGGACTAGCGATTGAGCAGTTCTTC.

This clonotype is labeled medium-sized (0.01 to 0.1%). J is TRBJ1-2 and V is TRBV20-1; 7 bases match TRBD1. V shed 6 bases and J 4 bases; nucleotides not matched to a gene: 8. The germline gives CDR1 DFQATT, CDR2 SNEGSKA (reference sequence). The CDR3 length is 13 residues. In nucleotides, the CDR3 is TGCAGTGCACTTCGGGGACAGAGCTATGGCTACACCTTC. This sequence encodes CSALRGQSYGYTF.